Detailed here is one T cell receptor beta chain. As yet, its antigen is unknown. The sample carries other DNA sequences with the same CDR3. The sample comes from a study of cytomegalovirus exposure and HLA in healthy donors. Study summary: Early released data comprised about 85 million unique TCRs from HLA-typed donors. Study-level points and caveats: The investigators catalogued 164 TCR beta chains as cytomegalovirus-associated. It has been reported that TCR beta sequences accurately predicted the HLA-A and HLA-B alleles of most subjects. Earlier analysis found most TCR beta V segments productive about 87% or about 30% of the time.

PCR used 60 Vbeta primers and 13 Jbeta primers. Libraries were prepared by immunoSEQ multiplex PCR; TCRdb keeps only in-frame clonotypes and omits some of them. The table records more than 65,000 clones, 67% of them present only once. V shed 1 base and J shed 1 base, with 4 bases lying between them. Germline CDR1 is SGHAT and CDR2 is FQNNGV. CDR3 length equals 13 residues. The J gene is TRBJ1-1, the V gene TRBV11-2, with unresolved D. This sequence was found in a woman in her fifties or sixties in good health and CMV-seropositive. What was sequenced was PBMCs. The CDR3 reads CASSLGRNTEAFF. CDR3 nucleotides: TGTGCCAGCAGCTTAGGGAGGAACACTGAAGCTTTCTTT.